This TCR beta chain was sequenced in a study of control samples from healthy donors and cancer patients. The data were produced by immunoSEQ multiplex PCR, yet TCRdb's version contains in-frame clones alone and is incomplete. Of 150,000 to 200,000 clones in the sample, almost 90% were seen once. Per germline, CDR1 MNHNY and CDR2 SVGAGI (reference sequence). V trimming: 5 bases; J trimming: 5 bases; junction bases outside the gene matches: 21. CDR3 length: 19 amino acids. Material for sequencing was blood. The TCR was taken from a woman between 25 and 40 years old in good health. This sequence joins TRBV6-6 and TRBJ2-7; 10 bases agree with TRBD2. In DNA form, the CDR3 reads TGTGCCAGCAGTCTCCAACAGGGAGGGACTAGCGCGAGGGCCCACGAGCAGTACTTC. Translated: CASSLQQGGTSARAHEQYF.